The source of this TCR beta chain is a study of T cell repertoires in cytomegalovirus infection. Background on the study: Recently identified HLA-C-restricted CMV epitopes were used, and well-studied HLA-B-restricted CMV epitopes were used as well.

This clonotype has more than one count but fewer than ten. Its antigen is still unknown. TCRdb called the reads again in MiXCR, with one record for every CDR3 protein. The sample lists nearly 700,000 distinct CDR3 sequences, 33% occurring once. Findings of the study overall: Summed frequency of shared TCR beta families picked out CMV carriers who also had the relevant HLA.

The sample consisted of cultured PBMCs, taken from culture after CMV antigen stimulation. This TCR derives from a human donor in good health (CMV status not recorded). Some clones in this sample may be carry-over from other donors' samples.

The CDR3: CASSLRQLGEQYF. Here the CDR3 DNA reads TGTGCCAGCAGCTTACGACAGCTCGGCGAGCAGTACTTC. This chain uses TRBV7-2 with TRBJ2-7; D might be TRBD1 (5 bases). Trimming removed 2 bases from V and 6 bases from J, with 11 bases in between. In germline, CDR1 is SGHTA, CDR2 FQGNSA. CDR3 length: 13 residues.